These 25 T cell receptor beta chains share one sample of origin, sequenced in a study of Ad26.COV2.S vaccination and SARS-CoV-2 variants. The repertoire was sequenced with immunoSEQ multiplex PCR; TCRdb's copy has only in-frame clones and lacks some. The sample has 350,000 to 400,000 clones; more than 85% are singletons. Treatment described: approximately 18 received Ad26.COV2.S at low or high dose, single or two shots; roughly five received placebo; per-sample allocation not given. Day 63 after the first injection of vaccine or placebo was the sampling time. The input for sequencing was peripheral blood, taken in a trial of Ad26.COV2.S vaccine versus placebo. Every receptor here comes from a person aged 18-60 years who received the Ad26.COV2.S COVID-19 vaccine or a placebo.

V usage is TRBV6-2 or TRBV6-3 and J usage is TRBJ2-6; D is unclear. Trimming pared 3 bases from V and 4 bases from J, leaving 10 bases between. The V gene's germline CDR1 is MNHEY and CDR2 SVGEGT. The CDR3 spans 15 residues. The CDR3 bases are TGTGCCAGCAGTTATAGGACCTCCGGGGCCAACGTCCTGACTTTC. Amino acids: CASSYRTSGANVLTF.

This chain connects TRBV29-1 to TRBJ2-5; possibly TRBD2 for D (5 bases). V lost 4 bases to trimming and J lost 5 bases, with 17 bases between them. Germline V gives CDR1 SQVTM, CDR2 ANQGSEA. The CDR3 has 14 amino acids. The CDR3 nucleotides are TGCAGCGTTGCCTTCAACCTAGGGAGCGAGACCCAGTACTTC. Translating gives CSVAFNLGSETQYF.

This clone has just one count. The gene calls are TRBV7-9 and TRBJ1-4; D is perhaps TRBD1 (5 bases). Trimming took 5 bases from V and 7 from J, leaving 14 bases between them. Germline CDR1 SEHNR, CDR2 FQNEAQ (reference sequence). The CDR3 consists of 14 residues. CDR3 protein: CASSERGRGEKLFF. CDR3 nucleotides: TGTGCCAGCAGCGAAAGGGGAAGGGGTGAAAAACTGTTTTTT.

This rearrangement joins TRBV11-2 to TRBJ2-7, with 7 bases identical to TRBD1. V lost 3 bases and J lost 4; bases outside the gene matches: 6. Germline V gives CDR1 SGHAT, CDR2 FQNNGV. CDR3 length equals 14 residues. The CDR3 region is CASSFSTGRYEQYF. CDR3 bases: TGTGCCAGCAGCTTTTCGACAGGGCGGTACGAGCAGTACTTC.

This clone was seen just once. Other DNA sequences from this sample encode an identical CDR3 as well. The chain carries TRBV6-5 and TRBJ1-5; tentatively, D is TRBD1 (6 bases). The CDR3 loop spans 12 amino acids. Germline V gene data show CDR1 as MNHEY and CDR2 as SVGAGI. Trimming cost V 10 bases and J 2 bases, with 9 bases left between them. The CDR3 is CATRTGNQPQHF. The CDR3 coding sequence is TGTGCCACCCGGACAGGCAATCAGCCCCAGCATTTT.

The rearrangement uses TRBV5-1 and TRBJ1-6; possibly TRBD1 for D (6 bases). CDR1 and CDR2 (germline): SGHRS, YFSETQ. The CDR3 spans 15 residues. Trimming cost V 6 bases and J 6 bases, with 16 bases left between them. CDR3 nucleotides: TGCGCCAGCATGCAGGGGCCCGGCGGTAATTCACCCCTCCACTTT. Protein product: CASMQGPGGNSPLHF.

The chain joins TRBV6-4 to TRBJ1-2; possible D gene TRBD1, 5 bases. The CDR3 spans 18 residues. Germline loops: CDR1 MRHNA, CDR2 SNTAGT. Trimming took 6 bases from V and 1 from J, leaving 24 bases between them. CDR3 region: CASRGDRDVVWGNYGYTF. CDR3 coding DNA: TGTGCCAGCAGGGGGGACCGGGACGTTGTATGGGGTAACTATGGCTACACCTTC.

The rearrangement links TRBV27 to TRBJ1-6; no reliable D call. The CDR3 length is 16 residues. V dropped 2 bases and J dropped 0 bases, with 8 bases sitting between them. Germline CDR1 and CDR2: MNHEY and SMNVEV (reference sequence). The CDR3 spells CASSLIRSSYNSPLHF. Here the CDR3 DNA reads TGTGCCAGCAGTTTAATTCGGAGCTCCTATAATTCACCCCTCCACTTT.

This clone was detected once. This chain uses TRBV29-1 with TRBJ2-5; perhaps TRBD2 as D (5 bases). Trimming removed 7 bases at V and 3 bases at J, with 12 bases between. Germline CDR1 and CDR2: SQVTM and ANQGSEA. This CDR3 has 12 amino acids. CDR3 DNA: TGCAGCGCGGGCGGGTTGGAAGAGACCCAGTACTTC. Encoded protein: CSAGGLEETQYF.

This chain connects TRBV7-9 to TRBJ1-2; a possible D gene is TRBD1 (5 bases). V lost 1 base to trimming and J lost 4 bases, with 13 bases between them. The CDR3 totals 15 residues. Germline V gives CDR1 SEHNR, CDR2 FQNEAQ (reference sequence). CDR3 amino acids: CASSLVFGGSYGYTF. Here the CDR3 DNA reads TGTGCCAGCAGCTTAGTTTTCGGGGGTTCCTATGGCTACACCTTC.

The chain links TRBV30 to TRBJ1-2; D is unclear. The CDR3 totals 14 residues. V was clipped by 2 bases and J by 8 bases, with 18 bases between them. Germline assignment: CDR1 GTSNPN and CDR2 SVGIG (reference sequence). Written as DNA, the CDR3 is TGTGCCTGGAGTCAGGATTCTTCTGCCTGGGGCTACACCTTC. This codes for CAWSQDSSAWGYTF.

The chain recombines TRBV19 with TRBJ2-2; 9 nucleotides agree with TRBD1. The germline CDR1 and CDR2 sequences are LNHDA and SQIVND (reference sequence). V lost 5 bases and J lost 6; bases outside the gene matches: 4. The CDR3 contains 14 residues. DNA of the CDR3: TGTGCCAGTAGTCCCCGGACAGGGGCCGGGGAGCTGTTTTTT. It codes for CASSPRTGAGELFF.

The rearrangement links TRBV11-3 to TRBJ2-7; D remains unclear. Germline-derived CDR1 and CDR2 are SGHNT and YENEEA. The V end lost 1 base, the J end lost 0 bases, and 10 bases lay between the germline ends. CDR3 length: 15 amino acids. The CDR3 DNA is TGTGCCAGCAGCTTAGGTACAGTGAGCTCCTACGAGCAGTACTTC. It yields the protein CASSLGTVSSYEQYF.

The V and J genes are TRBV6-1 and TRBJ1-6; D uncertain. There are 15 residues in the CDR3. The germline V and J ends were trimmed by 3 bases and 7 bases, with 13 bases remaining between them. The germline V gene has CDR1 MNHNS and CDR2 SASEGT. CDR3 coding DNA: TGTGCCAGCAGTGAGAGACGGGGTTTCAATTCACCCCTCCACTTT. Translated: CASSERRGFNSPLHF.

This rearrangement joins TRBV5-4 to TRBJ2-5, with D hard to call. CDR3 size: 15 residues. Germline V gene sequence: CDR1 SGHNT, CDR2 YYREEE (reference sequence). Trimming shortened V by 0 bases and J by 5 bases, and 14 bases separated the two germline ends. The CDR3 nucleotides read TGTGCCAGCAGCTTGGGACGAGGAGAGTCGGAGACCCAGTACTTC. Its protein product is CASSLGRGESETQYF.

This chain joins TRBV19 and TRBJ1-3, with D uncertain. Germline CDR1 reads LNHDA; CDR2 reads SQIVND (reference sequence). The length of the CDR3 is 16 residues. V was trimmed by 0 bases and J by 2 bases, leaving 11 bases between them. The CDR3 region is CASSIDLASPGNTIYF. The CDR3 DNA reads as TGTGCCAGTAGTATAGATCTTGCCAGCCCTGGAAACACCATATATTTT.

V and J are TRBV12-2 and TRBJ1-1. TRBV12-2 is recorded as a pseudogene. This CDR3 is built from 18 residues. CDR3 nucleotides: TGTGCAAGTCGCCCCCGACGGTGGGGTACCAGCATGAACACTGAAGCTTTCTTT. It yields the protein CASRPRRWGTSMNTEAFF.

This chain uses TRBV15 with TRBJ2-5; 9 bases align to TRBD2. In germline, CDR1 is LNHNV, CDR2 YYDKDF (reference sequence). V lost 5 bases to trimming and J lost 0 bases; unmatched junction nucleotides: 4. The CDR3 contains 15 residues. In DNA form, the CDR3 reads TGTGCCACCAGCGGTAGCGGGGGACACCAAGAGACCCAGTACTTC. It specifies CATSGSGGHQETQYF.

The gene calls are TRBV10-2 and TRBJ1-2; no clear D. There are 12 residues in the CDR3. Trimming removed 3 bases from V and 3 bases from J, with 5 bases in between. Germline V gene data show CDR1 as WSHSY and CDR2 as SAAADI. CDR3 residues: CASSESYYGYTF. DNA of the CDR3: TGCGCCAGCAGTGAATCGTACTATGGCTACACCTTC.

The V call is TRBV5-1, the J call TRBJ2-7, with 7 bases matching TRBD2. Per germline, CDR1 SGHRS and CDR2 YFSETQ. J gave up 4 bases and V 0 bases, and 4 bases lay outside the gene matches. The length of the CDR3 is 14 residues. In nucleotides, the CDR3 is TGCGCCAGCAGCTTGGAGGGAGGGAGGTACGAGCAGTACTTC. Encoded protein: CASSLEGGRYEQYF.

The chain is built from TRBV7-8 and TRBJ1-2, with D perhaps TRBD1 (5 bases). Germline V gene lookup returns CDR1 SGHVS and CDR2 FQNEAQ. CDR3 length: 14 amino acids. Trimming shortened V by 4 bases and J by 6 bases, and 15 bases separated the two germline ends. The chain's CDR3 is CASSWTEGKDGYTF. The CDR3, as DNA: TGTGCCAGCAGCTGGACTGAGGGGAAGGATGGCTACACCTTC.

The genes are TRBV20-1 and TRBJ2-3; 14 nucleotides line up with TRBD2. CDR1 is DFQATT, CDR2 SNEGSKA, per germline (reference sequence). Trimming removed 3 bases from V and 5 bases from J; junction bases left unmatched: 7. The CDR3 contains 16 residues. The CDR3 region is CSASKRTSGGKDTQYF. In nucleotides, the CDR3 is TGCAGTGCTAGTAAAAGGACTAGCGGGGGGAAAGATACGCAGTATTTT.

V gene TRBV25-1 combines with J gene TRBJ2-5; maybe TRBD2 (5 bases). Germline assignment: CDR1 MGHDK and CDR2 SYGVNS. The CDR3 is made up of 14 amino acids. V lost 4 bases to trimming and J lost 4 bases, with 13 bases between them. CDR3 in amino acids: CASSGERRAETQYF. For the CDR3, the DNA is TGTGCCAGCAGTGGGGAGAGGCGGGCAGAGACCCAGTACTTC.

This clone has a handful of counts. The rearrangement links TRBV7-2 to TRBJ2-7; possible D gene TRBD1, 6 bases. Germline V CDR1 and CDR2: SGHTA, FQGNSA. The V gene lost 6 bases and the J gene lost 1 base, with 7 bases spanning the gap. The CDR3 has 12 residues. CDR3 loop: CASSGQSYEQYF. DNA for the CDR3: TGTGCCAGCAGTGGACAGTCCTACGAGCAGTACTTC.

The chain combines TRBV4-1 with TRBJ2-7, with a tentative D call TRBD2 (5 bases). Germline values: CDR1 MGHRA, CDR2 YSYEKL. Trimming removed 4 bases from V and 0 bases from J, with 16 bases in between. This CDR3 is built from 16 residues. CDR3 bases: TGCGCCAGCAGCCCTCACGGACTCCTCAGCTCCTACGAGCAGTACTTC. This sequence encodes CASSPHGLLSSYEQYF.